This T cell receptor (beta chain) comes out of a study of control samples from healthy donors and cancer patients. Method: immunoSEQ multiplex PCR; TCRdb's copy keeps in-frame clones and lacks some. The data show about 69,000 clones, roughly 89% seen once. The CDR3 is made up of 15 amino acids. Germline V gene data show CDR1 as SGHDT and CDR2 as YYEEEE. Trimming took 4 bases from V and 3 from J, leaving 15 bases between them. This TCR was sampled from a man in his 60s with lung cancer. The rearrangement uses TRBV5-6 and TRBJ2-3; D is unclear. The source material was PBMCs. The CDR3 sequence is CASSETHSDTDTQYF. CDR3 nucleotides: TGTGCCAGCAGCGAAACACATTCCGATACAGATACGCAGTATTTT.